This TCR beta chain was sequenced in a study of blood T cell repertoires in COVID-19. Trimming removed 6 bases from V and 0 bases from J; junction bases left unmatched: 4. The germline gives CDR1 MNHEY, CDR2 SMNVEV (reference sequence). The CDR3 loop spans 17 amino acids. Patients in Seattle were enrolled during active infection, then followed longitudinally. Generated by immunoSEQ multiplex PCR, the TCRdb table keeps only in-frame clones and is missing some. Of under 45,000 clones listed, roughly 80% are singletons. Sequences were obtained from peripheral blood. V is TRBV27 and J is TRBJ2-6; 11 nucleotides match TRBD1. This sequence was found in a man between 65 and 79 years old with COVID-19, enrolled during active disease. The CDR3 DNA sequence: TGTGCCAGCAGCCCGGGACAGGGGGACTCTGGGGCCAACGTCCTGACTTTC. Its translation: CASSPGQGDSGANVLTF. Combining the CDR3 with reference TRBV27 and TRBJ2-6 gives the whole variable domain EAQVTQNPRYLITVTGKKLTVTCSQNMNHEYMSWYRQDPGLGLRQIYYSMNVEVTDKGDVPEGYKVSRKEKRNFPLILESPSPNQTSLYFCASSPGQGDSGANVLTFGAGSRLTVL.